A single sample is the source of the 9 T cell receptor beta chains below, sequenced in a study of T cells in Graves' hyperthyroidism and ophthalmopathy. Authors of the study amplified TCR beta CDR3 regions from RNA transcripts. RT-PCR in the first round (using the HTBI primer set) targeted the TCR CDR3. TCRdb recomputed calls from the multiplex PCR reads with MiXCR, one row per CDR3 protein. Here the sample spans over 400,000 distinct CDR3 sequences, roughly 23% being singletons. The sample taken for sequencing was blood. The receptors originated from a woman between 70 and 85 years old with Graves' ophthalmopathy.

This clonotype was counted only a few times. V and J are TRBV19 and TRBJ1-4; D gene ambiguous. The CDR3 contains 19 residues. V lost 6 bases, J lost 0 bases, and 23 bases lay in between. Germline V CDR1 and CDR2: LNHDA, SQIVND (reference sequence). The CDR3 protein is CASSAWALGRFATNEKLFF. In DNA form, the CDR3 reads TGTGCCAGTAGCGCTTGGGCCCTCGGGCGGTTCGCAACTAATGAAAAACTGTTTTTT.

This sequence joins TRBV15 and TRBJ1-1; 12 nucleotides agree with TRBD1. The germline gives CDR1 LNHNV, CDR2 YYDKDF (reference sequence). The CDR3 covers 19 residues. The V gene end was trimmed by 0 bases and the J gene end by 2 bases; junction bases not matched to a gene: 10. CDR3 in DNA: TGTGCCACCAGCAGAGAAAGCGGGACAGGGGGCCGGGGAAACACTGAAGCTTTCTTT. Encoded protein: CATSRESGTGGRGNTEAFF.

This clonotype was found many times. DNA for the CDR3: TGTGCCAGCAGTGAGAGGGATACGCAGTATTTT. Its translation: CASSERDTQYF. The J gene is TRBJ2-3, the V gene TRBV2; D is unclear. The V gene's germline CDR1 is SNHLY and CDR2 FYNNEI. With 3 bases removed from V and 6 bases from J, the gap between germline ends came to 4 bases. The CDR3 runs 11 residues.

The CDR3 sequence: CAWSPLFERQFF. The CDR3 DNA follows: TGTGCCTGGAGTCCTCTCTTCGAAAGGCAGTTCTTC. The rearrangement joins TRBV30 to TRBJ2-1; D is unresolved. There are 12 residues in the CDR3. Between the trimmed V and J ends, which lost 2 bases and 12 bases, there was a span of 14 bases. Germline assignment: CDR1 GTSNPN and CDR2 SVGIG (reference sequence). The full variable domain, with the rest looked up from reference TRBV30 and TRBJ2-1, is SQTIHQWPATLVQPVGSPLSLECTVEGTSNPNLYWYRQAAGRGLQLLFYSVGIGQISSEVPQNLSASRPQDRQFILSSKKLLLSDSGFYLCAWSPLFERQFFGPGTRLTVL.

The sample holds a few counts of this clonotype. J is TRBJ1-2 and V is TRBV29-1; D gene uncertain. The CDR3 spans 11 residues. Germline V gene sequence: CDR1 SQVTM, CDR2 ANQGSEA. Trimming took off 7 bases at V and 0 bases at J, with 6 bases between the two ends. CDR3 nucleotides: TGCAGCGCCGGGGCTAACTATGGCTACACCTTC. Translated, it gives CSAGANYGYTF.

This clonotype was found a few times. This chain links TRBV2 with TRBJ2-3; TRBD1 is a possible D gene (7 bases). Germline V gives CDR1 SNHLY, CDR2 FYNNEI. The length of the CDR3 is 17 residues. The V gene lost 6 bases and the J gene lost 0 bases, with 19 bases spanning the gap. The DNA for the CDR3 is TGTGCCAGCAGGCTACGAGCAGGGGGGAGTAGCACAGATACGCAGTATTTT. This sequence encodes CASRLRAGGSSTDTQYF.

This clonotype was counted a few times. This rearrangement joins TRBV7-3 to TRBJ2-1; 12 bases are a match to TRBD1. The CDR3 runs to 16 residues. CDR1 and CDR2 from the germline V gene are SGHTA and FQGTGA. J gave up 10 bases and V 5 bases, and 12 bases lay outside the gene matches. The CDR3 region is CASSPRGTGGALEQFF. CDR3 nucleotides: TGTGCCAGCAGCCCCCGGGGGACAGGGGGCGCGTTGGAGCAGTTCTTC.

This clonotype turned up a few times. This chain connects TRBV11-2 to TRBJ2-2; D is ambiguous. This CDR3 contains 15 residues. The germline CDR1 and CDR2 sequences are SGHAT and FQNNGV. Trimming left V 4 bases short and J 3 bases short, with 12 bases between. CDR3 in DNA: TGTGCCAGCAGCTCCCCATCAAGGGACACCGGGGAGCTGTTTTTT. Amino acid sequence: CASSSPSRDTGELFF. Complete variable domain (other parts from reference TRBV11-2 and TRBJ2-2): EAGVAQSPRYKIIEKRQSVAFWCNPISGHATLYWYQQILGQGPKLLIQFQNNGVVDDSQLPKDRFSAERLKGVDSTLKIQPAKLEDSAVYLCASSSPSRDTGELFFGEGSRLTVL.

This clonotype appeared a single time. The chain couples TRBV5-6 to TRBJ1-1; TRBD1 matches 7 bases. This CDR3 has 14 residues. Germline V gene sequence: CDR1 SGHDT, CDR2 YYEEEE. Unmatched junction bases numbered 5, after V lost 3 bases and J lost 3 bases. CDR3 residues: CASSSGDSYTEAFF. CDR3 nucleotide sequence: TGTGCCAGCAGCTCCGGGGACAGCTACACTGAAGCTTTCTTT.